This is a list of T cell receptor beta chains from one sample in a study of PD-1 and CTLA-4 blockade in melanoma. Profiled with immunoSEQ multiplex PCR; TCRdb holds only in-frame clones, not every one. The data hold approximately 7,200 clones, with roughly 80% observed a single time. The starting material was CD8+ T cells from peripheral blood, obtained before anti-PD-1 treatment. These receptors came from a human donor with melanoma. CDR3s include the opening cysteine and the closing phenylalanine or tryptophan. The D gene is left open where the match is weak. Only some rows state a clone size, as once, few, many or a class for expanded clones.

j_call clone_size d_call v_call cdr3_nt cdr3_aa
TRBJ2-1 NA NA TRBV6-5 TGTGCCAGCAGCGACTGGGGGGGGCCGGGCAATGAGCAGTTCTTC CASSDWGGPGNEQFF
TRBJ2-7 NA NA TRBV11-2 TGTGCCAGCAGTGACAGCTCCTACGAGCAGTACTTC CASSDSSYEQYF
TRBJ1-4 NA NA TRBV5-6 TGTGCCAGCCGAGCTTGGGGAGTCGATGAAAAACTGTTTTTT CASRAWGVDEKLFF
TRBJ2-1 NA NA TRBV28 TGTGCCAGTAGGAGATCCTACAATGAGCAGTTCTTC CASRRSYNEQFF
TRBJ1-3 NA NA TRBV7-9 TGTGCCAGCATCAAAAGGGAGTTATCTGGAAACACCATATATTTT CASIKRELSGNTIYF
TRBJ1-1 NA NA TRBV4-1 TGCGCCAGCAGGCCCCCGGGCGGTGAAGCTTTCTTT CASRPPGGEAFF
TRBJ2-1 NA NA TRBV6-1 TGTGCCAGCGGTGACCTATCCTACAATGAGCAGTTCTTC CASGDLSYNEQFF
TRBJ2-7 NA TRBD1 TRBV7-9 TGTGCCAGCAGCCAGCGGACAGGGGGATACGAGCAGTACTTC CASSQRTGGYEQYF
TRBJ1-1 NA NA TRBV24-1 TGTGCCACCAGCTTAGGACGAGGTGAAGCTTTCTTT CATSLGRGEAFF
TRBJ1-1 NA NA TRBV6-5 TGTGCCAGCAGTTATACACTGAGGGCGAACACTGAAGCTTTCTTT CASSYTLRANTEAFF
TRBJ2-7 NA TRBD1 TRBV4-1 TGCGCCAGCAGCCAACTTCCGGGACAGACCTACGAGCAGTACTTC CASSQLPGQTYEQYF
TRBJ2-3 NA NA TRBV21-1 TGTGCCAGCAGCAAAGCCCAGCGGGGATTCTACGTTCATTCTAGCACAGATACGCAGTATTTT CASSKAQRGFYVHSSTDTQYF
TRBJ2-2 NA TRBD1 TRBV6-5 TGTGCCAGCGAGGGGGCAACCGGGGAGCTGTTTTTT CASEGATGELFF
TRBJ1-2 NA NA TRBV29-1 TGCAGCGTTGAAGCTACAGACTATGGCTACACCTTC CSVEATDYGYTF
TRBJ2-7 NA TRBD1 TRBV3-1/TRBV3-2 TGTGCCAGCAGCTCGACAGGGGCCCACGAGCAGTACTTC CASSSTGAHEQYF
TRBJ2-5 once NA TRBV10-3 TGTGCCATCAGTGATAGTGGAGAGTCCCAAGAGACCCAGTACTTC CAISDSGESQETQYF
TRBJ1-3 NA NA TRBV28 TGTGCCAGCACAGAGGGGGGGTCTAGCGATGGAAACACCATATATTTT CASTEGGSSDGNTIYF
TRBJ1-5 large NA TRBV19 TGTGCCAGTAGTATAGATCACACAGACAATCAGCCCCAGCATTTT CASSIDHTDNQPQHF
TRBJ1-1 NA TRBD1 TRBV4-3 TGCGCCAGCAGCCAACTTCACAGGGGAGGGACTGAAGCTTTCTTT CASSQLHRGGTEAFF
TRBJ2-1 NA NA TRBV3-1/TRBV3-2 TGTGCCAGCAGCCAAGATCGGGGGGCAGACAATGAGCAGTTCTTC CASSQDRGADNEQFF
TRBJ2-4 NA NA TRBV5-4 TGTGCCAGCAGCTTGGTATCGGGGACGGCCAAAAACATTCAGTACTTC CASSLVSGTAKNIQYF
TRBJ2-7 NA NA TRBV28 TGTGCCAGCAGTAGGGGACTCCCGGGGGCCAGCTCCTACGAGCAGTACTTC CASSRGLPGASSYEQYF
TRBJ2-1 NA NA TRBV13 TGTGCCAGCAGCCCGCCGGGACCCATAAAGTTCTTC CASSPPGPIKFF
TRBJ2-1 NA NA TRBV5-1 TGCGCCAGCAGCTTGAGGCAGGGGGAGGGTGAGCAGTTCTTC CASSLRQGEGEQFF
TRBJ2-5 NA TRBD1 TRBV12-5 TGTGCTAGTGGCCCGACAGGGGGCGCCGGGGAGACCCAGTACTTC CASGPTGGAGETQYF
TRBJ1-5 NA NA TRBV27 TGTGCCAGCGGAAACGGCCGCAATCAGCCCCAGCATTTT CASGNGRNQPQHF
TRBJ2-7 few NA TRBV11-3 TGTGCCAGCAGCCGAGATATTAGGGACGAGCAGTACTTC CASSRDIRDEQYF
TRBJ1-1 NA NA TRBV10-2 TGCGCCAGCAGGATGGGACGGATGAACACTGAAGCTTTCTTT CASRMGRMNTEAFF
TRBJ1-5 NA NA TRBV6-2/TRBV6-3 TGTGCCAGCAGTTATTTCGGGGCATTGCAGCCCCAGCATTTT CASSYFGALQPQHF
TRBJ2-5 once TRBD1 TRBV27 TGTGCCAGCAGTTTGCAGGGGGAAGGAGAGACCCAGTACTTC CASSLQGEGETQYF
TRBJ2-7 NA TRBD2 TRBV11-3 TGTGCCAGCAGCTCCCGTGACCGTGCGGGAGCCACCTACGAGCAGTACTTC CASSSRDRAGATYEQYF
TRBJ1-6 NA TRBD1 TRBV30 TGTGCCTGGAGCCCGGGACAGGGAAATTCACCCCTCCACTTT CAWSPGQGNSPLHF
TRBJ2-1 few TRBD2 TRBV15 TGTGCCACCAGCGGGCTATTGGGGGGGACTTGGAATGAGCAGTTCTTC CATSGLLGGTWNEQFF
TRBJ2-7 NA NA TRBV4-3 TGCGCCAGCAGCCAAACCGTGGTGGGCTACGAGCAGTACTTC CASSQTVVGYEQYF
TRBJ1-1 NA NA TRBV6-1 TGTGCCAGCAGTGAAAATTGGATGAACACTGAAGCTTTCTTT CASSENWMNTEAFF
TRBJ2-1 NA TRBD2 TRBV10-2 TGCGCCAGCGGCACAGAAGGACTAGCGGGAGGCTCGTACAATGAGCAGTTCTTC CASGTEGLAGGSYNEQFF
TRBJ2-5 NA TRBD1 TRBV9 TGTGCCAGCAGCGTAGAAGGGGGCGCGGGAGAGACCCAGTACTTC CASSVEGGAGETQYF
TRBJ2-1 NA NA TRBV7-2 TGTGCCAGCAGCGCCACTAGTGATGAGCAGTTCTTC CASSATSDEQFF
TRBJ2-1 NA NA TRBV12-3/TRBV12-4 TGTGCCAGCTCCGCGGGCGGTGAGCAGTTCTTC CASSAGGEQFF
TRBJ2-7 NA NA TRBV4-1 TGCGCCAGCAGCCAAGAGTCTGCGGGGAAGGCCTACGAGCAGTACTTC CASSQESAGKAYEQYF
TRBJ1-1 NA NA TRBV27 TGTGCCAGCAGTCCAGTGGTCCAGGGCACTGAAGCTTTCTTT CASSPVVQGTEAFF